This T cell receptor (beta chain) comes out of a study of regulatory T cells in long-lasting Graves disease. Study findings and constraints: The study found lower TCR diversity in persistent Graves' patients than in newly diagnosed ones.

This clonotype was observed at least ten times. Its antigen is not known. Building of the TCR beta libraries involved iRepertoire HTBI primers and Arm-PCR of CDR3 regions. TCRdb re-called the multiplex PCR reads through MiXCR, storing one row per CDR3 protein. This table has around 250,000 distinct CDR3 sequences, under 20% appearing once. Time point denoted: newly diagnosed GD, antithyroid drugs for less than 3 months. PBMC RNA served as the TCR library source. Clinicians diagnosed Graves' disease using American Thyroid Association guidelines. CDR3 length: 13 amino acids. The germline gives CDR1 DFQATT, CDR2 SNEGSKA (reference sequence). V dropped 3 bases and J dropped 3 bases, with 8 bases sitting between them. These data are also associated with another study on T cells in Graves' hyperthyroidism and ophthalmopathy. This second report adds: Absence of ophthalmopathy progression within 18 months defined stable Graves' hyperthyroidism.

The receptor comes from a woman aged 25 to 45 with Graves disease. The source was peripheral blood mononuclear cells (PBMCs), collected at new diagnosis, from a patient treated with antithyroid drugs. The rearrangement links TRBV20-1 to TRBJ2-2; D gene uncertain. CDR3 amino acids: CSASAQDTGELFF. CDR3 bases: TGCAGTGCTAGTGCGCAGGACACCGGGGAGCTGTTTTTT.